This TCR beta chain came from a study of cytomegalovirus exposure and HLA in healthy donors. Study results and caveats: The number of N-insertions in an Asian-associated ancestry cluster was reportedly below the approximately 700-donor mean in a later analysis. Reportedly, HLA-A and HLA-B alleles of most subjects were accurately predicted from TCR beta. For most TCR beta V segments, an earlier analysis put the productive rate at about 90% or about 30% of the time.

V lost 7 bases to trimming and J lost 4 bases, with 17 bases between them. CDR1 is SQVTM, CDR2 ANQGSEA, per germline. The CDR3 sequence is 14 residues long. Amplification used 60 Vbeta primers and 13 Jbeta primers. How the authors handled the data: Later analysis identified 80 million to 85 million unique TCR beta chains, roughly 11 million shared. Generated by immunoSEQ multiplex PCR, the TCRdb table keeps only in-frame clones and is missing some. The V and J calls and the clone size are those of that table, but D and trimming were determined from the DNA. The sample yields about 200,000 clones, 60% to 80% seen once. Concerning this clone itself: Its cognate antigen is unknown.

Sequencing used PBMCs. This receptor was obtained from a male donor in good health and CMV-seronegative. The chain combines TRBV29-1 with TRBJ2-1; the D is unclear. Here the CDR3 reads CSAHATGLYNEQFF. The CDR3 DNA sequence: TGCAGCGCCCACGCTACGGGTCTTTACAATGAGCAGTTCTTC.